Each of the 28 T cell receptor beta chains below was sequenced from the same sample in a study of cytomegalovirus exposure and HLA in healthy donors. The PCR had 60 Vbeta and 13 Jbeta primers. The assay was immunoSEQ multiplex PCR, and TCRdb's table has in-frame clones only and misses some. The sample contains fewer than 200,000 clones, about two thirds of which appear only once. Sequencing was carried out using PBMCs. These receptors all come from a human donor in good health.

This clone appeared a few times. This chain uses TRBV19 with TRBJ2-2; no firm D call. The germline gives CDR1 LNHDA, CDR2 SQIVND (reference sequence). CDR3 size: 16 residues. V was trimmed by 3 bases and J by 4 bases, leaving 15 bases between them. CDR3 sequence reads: CASSIISDRGTGELFF. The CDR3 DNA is TGTGCCAGTAGTATTATCTCAGACCGAGGCACCGGGGAGCTGTTTTTT.

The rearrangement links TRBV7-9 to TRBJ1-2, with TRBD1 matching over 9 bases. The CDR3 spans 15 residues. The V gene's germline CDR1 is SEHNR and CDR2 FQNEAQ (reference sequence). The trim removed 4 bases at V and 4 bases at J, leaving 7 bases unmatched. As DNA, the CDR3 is TGTGCCAGCAGCTCCTCGACAGGGGGGAGCTATGGCTACACCTTC. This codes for CASSSSTGGSYGYTF.

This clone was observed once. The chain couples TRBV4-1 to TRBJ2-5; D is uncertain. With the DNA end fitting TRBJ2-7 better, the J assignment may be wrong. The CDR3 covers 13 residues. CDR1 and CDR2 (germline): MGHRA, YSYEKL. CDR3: CASSQEMSYEQYF. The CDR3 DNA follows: TGCGCCAGCAGCCAAGAAATGTCCTACGAGCAGTACTTC.

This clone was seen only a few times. CDR3 nucleotides: TGTGCCAGCAGTCGGGACAGAAACAATGAGCAGTTCTTC. Protein: CASSRDRNNEQFF. The V gene is TRBV6-1, the J gene TRBJ2-1, with 7 bases fitting TRBD1. CDR1 is MNHNS and CDR2 is SASEGT in the germline V gene. With 5 bases clipped from V and 5 bases from J, the junction kept 3 bases outside the gene matches. This CDR3 has 13 residues.

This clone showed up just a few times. The CDR3 spells CASSDQFLGRDGELFF. The CDR3 DNA reads TGTGCCAGCAGTGATCAGTTTCTGGGGCGCGACGGGGAGCTGTTTTTT. This chain links TRBV2 with TRBJ2-2; a possible D gene is TRBD1 (5 bases). The V gene lost 3 bases and the J gene lost 7 bases, with 18 bases spanning the gap. The CDR3 has 16 amino acids. Germline V CDR1 and CDR2: SNHLY, FYNNEI. The variable domain in full, completed from reference TRBV2 and TRBJ2-2, reads EPEVTQTPSHQVTQMGQEVILRCVPISNHLYFYWYRQILGQKVEFLVSFYNNEISEKSEIFDDQFSVERPDGSNFTLKIRSTKLEDSAMYFCASSDQFLGRDGELFFGEGSRLTVL.

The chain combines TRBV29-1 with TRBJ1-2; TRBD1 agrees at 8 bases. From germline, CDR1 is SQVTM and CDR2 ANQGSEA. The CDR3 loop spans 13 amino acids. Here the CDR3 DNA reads TGCAGTTCCGGGACAGGAGACAACTATGGCTACACCTTC. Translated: CSSGTGDNYGYTF.

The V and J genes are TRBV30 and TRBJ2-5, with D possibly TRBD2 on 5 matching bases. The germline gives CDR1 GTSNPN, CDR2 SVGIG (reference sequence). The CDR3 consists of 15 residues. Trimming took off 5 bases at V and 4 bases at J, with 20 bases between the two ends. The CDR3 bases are TGTGCCTGGGCCGAAGGAGAGGGATCGGGAGAGACCCAGTACTTC. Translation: CAWAEGEGSGETQYF.

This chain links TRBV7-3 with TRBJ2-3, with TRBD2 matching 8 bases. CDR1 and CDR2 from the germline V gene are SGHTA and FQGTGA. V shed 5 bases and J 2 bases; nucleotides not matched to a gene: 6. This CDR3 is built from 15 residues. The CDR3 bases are TGTGCCAGCAGCCCTAGCGGGTATCACACAGATACGCAGTATTTT. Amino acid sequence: CASSPSGYHTDTQYF.

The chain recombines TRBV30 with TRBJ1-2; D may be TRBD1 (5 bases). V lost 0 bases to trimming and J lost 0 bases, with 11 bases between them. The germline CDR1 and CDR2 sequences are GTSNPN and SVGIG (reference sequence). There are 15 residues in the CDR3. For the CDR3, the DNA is TGTGCCTGGAGTGTACGGGCGACAGCTAACTATGGCTACACCTTC. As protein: CAWSVRATANYGYTF.

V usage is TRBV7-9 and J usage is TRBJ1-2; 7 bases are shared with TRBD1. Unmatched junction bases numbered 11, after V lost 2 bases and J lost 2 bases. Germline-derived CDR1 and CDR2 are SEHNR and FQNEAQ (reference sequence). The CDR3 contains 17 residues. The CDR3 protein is CASSLHQGGQPNYGYTF. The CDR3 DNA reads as TGTGCCAGCAGCTTACACCAGGGGGGACAGCCAAACTATGGCTACACCTTC.

For the CDR3, the DNA is TGCGCCAGCAGACGACAGGGGAATAATGAAAAACTGTTTTTT. Translated, it gives CASRRQGNNEKLFF. V gene TRBV5-1 combines with J gene TRBJ1-4; 8 positions agree with TRBD1. Germline V gives CDR1 SGHRS, CDR2 YFSETQ. V gave up 5 bases and J gave up 4 bases; unmatched junction bases: 4. This CDR3 spans 14 amino acids.

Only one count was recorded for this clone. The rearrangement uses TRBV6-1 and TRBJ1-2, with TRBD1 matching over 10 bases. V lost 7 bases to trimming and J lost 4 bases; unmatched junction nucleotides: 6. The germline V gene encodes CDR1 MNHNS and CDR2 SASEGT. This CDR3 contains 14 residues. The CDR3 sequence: CASKWTGGIYGYTF. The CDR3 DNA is TGTGCCAGCAAATGGACAGGGGGTATCTATGGCTACACCTTC.

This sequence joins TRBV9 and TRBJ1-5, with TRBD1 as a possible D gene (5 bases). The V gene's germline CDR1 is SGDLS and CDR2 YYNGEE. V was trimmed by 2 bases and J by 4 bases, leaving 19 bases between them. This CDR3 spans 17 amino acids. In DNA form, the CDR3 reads TGTGCCAGCAGCGTTTCGGCAGGCTTCCCAGGGAATCAGCCCCAGCATTTT. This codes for CASSVSAGFPGNQPQHF.

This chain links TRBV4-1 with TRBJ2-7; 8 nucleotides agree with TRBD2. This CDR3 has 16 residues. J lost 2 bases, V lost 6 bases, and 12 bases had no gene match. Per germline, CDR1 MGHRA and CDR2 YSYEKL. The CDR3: CASSHLLADAAYEQYF. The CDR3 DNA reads TGCGCCAGCAGTCACCTACTAGCGGACGCAGCCTACGAGCAGTACTTC.

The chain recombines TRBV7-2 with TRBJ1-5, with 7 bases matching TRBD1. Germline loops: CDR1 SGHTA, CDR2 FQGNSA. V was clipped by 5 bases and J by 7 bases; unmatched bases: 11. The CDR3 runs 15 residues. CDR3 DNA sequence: TGTGCCAGCAGCAATACAGGGGACGCTACGCAGCCCCAGCATTTT. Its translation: CASSNTGDATQPQHF.

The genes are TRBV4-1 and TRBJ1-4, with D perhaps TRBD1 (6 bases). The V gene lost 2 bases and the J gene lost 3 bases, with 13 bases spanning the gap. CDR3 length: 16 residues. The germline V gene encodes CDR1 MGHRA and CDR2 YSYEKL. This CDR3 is CASSQPRGRANEKLFF. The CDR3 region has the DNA TGCGCCAGCAGCCAACCCAGGGGCCGGGCTAATGAAAAACTGTTTTTT.

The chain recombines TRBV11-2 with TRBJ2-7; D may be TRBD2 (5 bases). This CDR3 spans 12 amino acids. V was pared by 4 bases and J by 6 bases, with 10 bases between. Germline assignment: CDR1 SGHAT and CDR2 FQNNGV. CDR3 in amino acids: CASSSQTTEQYF. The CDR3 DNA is TGTGCCAGCAGCTCACAGACTACCGAGCAGTACTTC.

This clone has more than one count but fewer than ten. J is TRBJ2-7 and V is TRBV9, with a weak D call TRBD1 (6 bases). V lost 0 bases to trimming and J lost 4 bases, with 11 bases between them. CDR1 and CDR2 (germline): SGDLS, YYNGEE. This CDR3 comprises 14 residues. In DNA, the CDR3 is TGTGCCAGCAGCGTAGGTCTGGGGGCGTACGAGCAGTACTTC. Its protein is CASSVGLGAYEQYF.

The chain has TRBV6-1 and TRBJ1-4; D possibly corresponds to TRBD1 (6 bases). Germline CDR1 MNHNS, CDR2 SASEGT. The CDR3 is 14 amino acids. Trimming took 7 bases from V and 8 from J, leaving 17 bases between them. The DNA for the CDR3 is TGTGCCAGCACCGCATCAGGGGCAAGGGAAAAACTGTTTTTT. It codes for CASTASGAREKLFF.

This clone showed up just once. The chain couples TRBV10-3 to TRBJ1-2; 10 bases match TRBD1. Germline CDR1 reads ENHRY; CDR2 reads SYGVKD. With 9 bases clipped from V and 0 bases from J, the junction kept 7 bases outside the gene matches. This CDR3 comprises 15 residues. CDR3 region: CAITGQGGANYGYTF. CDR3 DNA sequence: TGTGCCATTACAGGACAGGGGGGGGCTAACTATGGCTACACCTTC.

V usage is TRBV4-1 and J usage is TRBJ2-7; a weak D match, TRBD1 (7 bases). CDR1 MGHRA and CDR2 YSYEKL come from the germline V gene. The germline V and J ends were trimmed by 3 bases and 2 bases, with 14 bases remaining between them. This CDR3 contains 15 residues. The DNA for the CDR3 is TGCGCCAGCAGCCAGGAGGGACAGACAACCTACGAGCAGTACTTC. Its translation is CASSQEGQTTYEQYF.

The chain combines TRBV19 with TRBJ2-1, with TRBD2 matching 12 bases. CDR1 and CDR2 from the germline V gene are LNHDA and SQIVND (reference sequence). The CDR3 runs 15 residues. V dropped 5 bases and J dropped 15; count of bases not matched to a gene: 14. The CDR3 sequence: CASSLQGLAGGPGFF. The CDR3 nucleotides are TGTGCCAGTAGTCTACAGGGTCTAGCGGGGGGGCCAGGGTTCTTC.

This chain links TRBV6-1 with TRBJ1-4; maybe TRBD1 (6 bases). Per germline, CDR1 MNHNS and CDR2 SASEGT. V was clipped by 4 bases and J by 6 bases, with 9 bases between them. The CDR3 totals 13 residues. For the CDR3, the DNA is TGTGCCAGCAGTGGAGGGGGTTATGAAAAACTGTTTTTT. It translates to CASSGGGYEKLFF.

The CDR3 spells CASSLAGSEKLFF. The CDR3 bases are TGTGCCAGCAGCTTGGCGGGGTCTGAAAAACTGTTTTTT. The gene calls are TRBV5-4 and TRBJ1-4; D is uncertain. This CDR3 is 13 amino acids long. Trimming stripped 0 bases from V and 7 bases from J, with 7 bases between. CDR1 is SGHNT and CDR2 is YYREEE in the germline V gene (reference sequence).

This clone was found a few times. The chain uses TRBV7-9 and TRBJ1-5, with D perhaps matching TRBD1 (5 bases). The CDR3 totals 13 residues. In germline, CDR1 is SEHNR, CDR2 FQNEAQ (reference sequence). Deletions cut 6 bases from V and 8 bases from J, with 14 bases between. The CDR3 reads CASSLGHPEPQHF. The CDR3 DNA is TGTGCCAGCAGTCTTGGACACCCCGAGCCCCAGCATTTT.

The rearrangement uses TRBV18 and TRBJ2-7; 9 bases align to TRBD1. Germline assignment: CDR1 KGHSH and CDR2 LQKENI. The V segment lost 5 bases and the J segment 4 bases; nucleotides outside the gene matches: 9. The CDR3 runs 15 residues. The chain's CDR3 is CASSDLQGAGYEQYF. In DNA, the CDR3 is TGTGCCAGCTCAGACCTACAGGGGGCTGGGTACGAGCAGTACTTC.

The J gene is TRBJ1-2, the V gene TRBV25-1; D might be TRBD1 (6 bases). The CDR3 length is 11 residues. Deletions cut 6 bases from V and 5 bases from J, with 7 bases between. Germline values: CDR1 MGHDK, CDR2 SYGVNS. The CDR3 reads CASSQGYGYTF. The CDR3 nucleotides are TGTGCCAGCAGCCAGGGGTATGGCTACACCTTC.

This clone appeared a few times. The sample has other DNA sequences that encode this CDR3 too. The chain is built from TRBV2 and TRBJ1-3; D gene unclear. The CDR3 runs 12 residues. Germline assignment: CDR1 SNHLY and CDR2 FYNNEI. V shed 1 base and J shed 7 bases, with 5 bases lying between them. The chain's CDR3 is CASSEVENTIYF. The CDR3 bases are TGTGCCAGCAGTGAAGTGGAGAACACCATATATTTT.